A selection of T cell receptor beta chains follows, all from one sample in a study of human T cells and chemical hapten exposure. TCRdb re-derived calls from the 5' RACE reads in MiXCR, one entry per CDR3 protein. The sample includes 130,000 or so distinct CDR3 sequences, 4.1% of them seen just once. Every receptor here comes from a female donor in good health. CDR3s include the opening cysteine and the closing phenylalanine or tryptophan. A D gene is named only where the DNA matches it firmly. Expanded clones get a size class; other rows say once, few or many, or leave the size out.

TGTGCCAGCAGCTACGGACAGTTCGCGAACACCGGGGAGCTGTTTTTT,CASSYGQFANTGELFF,many,TRBV5-6,TRBJ2-2,NA
TGTGCCAGCTCACCATATCAGGGTCCGAACACTGAAGCTTTCTTT,CASSPYQGPNTEAFF,many,TRBV18,TRBJ1-1,NA
TGTGCCAGCAGTGATTGGGGGGCCAAAAACATTCAGTACTTC,CASSDWGAKNIQYF,many,TRBV25-1,TRBJ2-4,NA
TGTGCCAGCAGTTCGCCGGGACAGGGGGCTGGGGCTTTCTTT,CASSSPGQGAGAFF,many,TRBV28,TRBJ1-1,TRBD1
TGTGCCAGCAGCTCCCTCGGCGACAGGGTGTACCCAGATACGCAGTATTTT,CASSSLGDRVYPDTQYF,NA,TRBV4-2,TRBJ2-3,TRBD1
TGCAGTGCTAGAGGGGAGGACAGAACGTTCTCCTACGAGCAGTACTTC,CSARGEDRTFSYEQYF,many,TRBV20-1,TRBJ2-7,NA
TGTGCTCTACCCCGGGACAGGGGGCTTGGCTATGGCTACACCTTC,CALPRDRGLGYGYTF,many,TRBV12-5,TRBJ1-2,TRBD1
TGTGCCAGCAGCGTCTCTAGCGGGGGCTACAATGAGCAGTTCTTC,CASSVSSGGYNEQFF,many,TRBV7-2,TRBJ2-1,TRBD2
TGTGCCAGCAGTTTTATCGGTCTCACTGAAGCTTTCTTT,CASSFIGLTEAFF,many,TRBV28,TRBJ1-1,NA
TGTGCCACCAGCACCACCTGGGACACAATTAATTCACCCCTCCACTTT,CATSTTWDTINSPLHF,many,TRBV15,TRBJ1-6,NA
TGTGCCAGCTCACCACCGCAGTCACGGGAGCAGTTCTTC,CASSPPQSREQFF,NA,TRBV18,TRBJ2-1,NA
TGTGCCAGCAGCCCCCCACCTGTTGGAGCGGGGGGGCGATTCGAAGATACGCAGTATTTT,CASSPPPVGAGGRFEDTQYF,many,TRBV3-1,TRBJ2-3,TRBD2
TGCAGTGCTAGAGTGACAGGAGCCTACGAGCAGTACTTC,CSARVTGAYEQYF,many,TRBV20-1,TRBJ2-7,NA
TGCAGTGCTAGTCTGATAAAGACTAGCGAGGAGACCCAGTACTTC,CSASLIKTSEETQYF,NA,TRBV20-1,TRBJ2-5,TRBD2
TGTGCCAGCAGTTTATTGGGCATCCAAGAGACCCAGTACTTC,CASSLLGIQETQYF,many,TRBV27,TRBJ2-5,NA
TGTGCTAGCACCCTGCCCGGGGGGGAAAAACTGTTTTTT,CASTLPGGEKLFF,many,TRBV7-7,TRBJ1-4,NA